Shown below are 31 T cell receptor beta chains from a single sample sequenced in a study of Ad26.COV2.S vaccination and SARS-CoV-2 variants. Treatment specified: 19 received Ad26.COV2.S at low or high dose, single or two shots; about five received placebo; per-sample allocation not given. Following the first vaccine or placebo injection, samples were taken on day 63. Only in-frame clones appear in the TCRdb table, and some are missing; sequencing was by immunoSEQ multiplex PCR. The table records around 310,000 clones, roughly 90% of them present only once. The material sequenced was peripheral blood, taken in a trial of Ad26.COV2.S vaccine versus placebo. These receptors originate from a person between 18 and 65 years old who received the Ad26.COV2.S COVID-19 vaccine or a placebo.

This chain uses TRBV7-2 with TRBJ1-1, with D possibly being TRBD1 (5 bases). V lost 4 bases, J lost 5 bases, and 14 bases lay in between. The CDR3 length is 14 residues. In germline, CDR1 is SGHTA, CDR2 FQGNSA. DNA of the CDR3: TGTGCCAGCAGCTACGTGACGGGGACGACTGAAGCTTTCTTT. Amino acids: CASSYVTGTTEAFF.

This clone was seen a single time. The chain recombines TRBV11-2 with TRBJ1-1, with 10 bases matching TRBD1. The CDR3 sequence is 16 residues long. The germline V gene encodes CDR1 SGHAT and CDR2 FQNNGV. V shed 5 bases, J shed 7 bases, and the junction held 13 bases outside the gene matches. The CDR3 DNA reads TGTGCCAGCAGCGACCGGGACAGGGGTGCCGTCGGTGAAGCTTTCTTT. Encoded protein: CASSDRDRGAVGEAFF.

This chain links TRBV19 with TRBJ2-1; 7 bases map to TRBD2. Germline CDR1 is LNHDA and CDR2 is SQIVND (reference sequence). The V and J ends lost 8 bases and 4 bases, in that order; junction bases with no gene match: 2. This CDR3 contains 12 residues. CDR3 DNA: TGTGCCAGTTCCGGGGGGTACAATGAGCAGTTCTTC. Protein product: CASSGGYNEQFF.

The J gene is TRBJ1-5, the V gene TRBV7-9; D gene unclear. CDR1 is SEHNR and CDR2 is FQNEAQ in the germline V gene (reference sequence). Trimming cost V 3 bases and J 3 bases, with 12 bases left between them. The CDR3 spans 15 residues. DNA for the CDR3: TGTGCCAGCAGCTTTGGGCCAGGAGACAATCAGCCCCAGCATTTT. It encodes CASSFGPGDNQPQHF.

This sequence joins TRBV6-5 and TRBJ2-1, with unresolved D. Per the germline V gene, CDR1 is MNHEY and CDR2 is SVGAGI. CDR3 size: 14 residues. V was clipped by 6 bases and J by 7 bases, with 16 bases between them. The CDR3, as DNA: TGTGCCAGCAGCGACTCGGCAGATTTTAATGAGCAGTTCTTC. It translates to CASSDSADFNEQFF.

This clone was counted once. The J gene is TRBJ2-7, the V gene TRBV5-1; TRBD2 is a possible D gene (6 bases). The CDR3 is made up of 18 amino acids. Trimming took off 0 bases at V and 7 bases at J, with 26 bases between the two ends. CDR1 and CDR2 (germline): SGHRS, YFSETQ. The CDR3 DNA reads TGCGCCAGCAGCTTGGGGGCCCAAGAGAGGGCGGGAATGAGGGAGCAGTACTTC. It codes for CASSLGAQERAGMREQYF.

This clone came up a few times. The rearrangement joins TRBV4-2 to TRBJ1-1; D remains ambiguous. V was cut by 0 bases and J by 0 bases, with 11 bases left in between. In germline, CDR1 is LGHNA, CDR2 YNFKEQ. CDR3 length: 16 amino acids. The CDR3 DNA reads TGTGCCAGCAGCCAAGATTTCGGTGAGTTGAACACTGAAGCTTTCTTT. This codes for CASSQDFGELNTEAFF.

This sequence joins TRBV11-3 and TRBJ2-5; 9 bases line up with TRBD2. The CDR3 is made up of 15 amino acids. After removal of 0 bases from V and 5 bases from J, the junction contained 4 bases not matched to a gene. Germline V gene data show CDR1 as SGHNT and CDR2 as YENEEA. CDR3 in amino acids: CASSLEAGGPETQYF. As DNA, the CDR3 is TGTGCCAGCAGCTTAGAGGCGGGAGGGCCGGAGACCCAGTACTTC.

The chain has TRBV27 and TRBJ2-7; D is unclear. Trimming took off 5 bases at V and 7 bases at J, with 21 bases between the two ends. The CDR3 sequence is 15 residues long. Germline V gene data show CDR1 as MNHEY and CDR2 as SMNVEV (reference sequence). The CDR3, as DNA: TGTGCCAGCAGTCCCCGACTTAACCCCTTTCGGGAGCAGTACGTC. Translated, it gives CASSPRLNPFREQYV.

With regard to this clone: Germline is not matched at one junction end, which may reflect a read error. The chain joins TRBV11-2 to TRBJ2-1; no definite D call. The CDR3 has 13 residues. Germline CDR1 and CDR2: SGHAT and FQNNGV. The CDR3 DNA is TGTGCCAGCAGCTTAGGCGGCCTACCGCAGCAGCTCTTC. Translation: CASSLGGLPQQLF.

The chain has TRBV7-9 and TRBJ1-1; a weak D match, TRBD1 (5 bases). Germline V lookup: CDR1 SEHNR, CDR2 FQNEAQ (reference sequence). This CDR3 comprises 14 residues. The ends were cut back, 4 bases at V and 4 bases at J, with 13 bases in the middle. The CDR3 protein is CASSSASGLTEAFF. CDR3 in DNA: TGTGCCAGCAGCTCAGCTTCAGGGCTCACTGAAGCTTTCTTT.

The chain employs TRBV7-2 and TRBJ2-1; D unresolved. The germline V gene encodes CDR1 SGHTA and CDR2 FQGNSA. Trimming cost V 5 bases and J 0 bases, with 14 bases left between them. The CDR3 runs to 16 residues. CDR3 sequence (DNA): TGTGCCAGCAGCATCCCGGCCTTGAGCTCCTACAATGAGCAGTTCTTC. It specifies CASSIPALSSYNEQFF.

J is TRBJ2-7 and V is TRBV5-5; 10 bases line up with TRBD2. This CDR3 comprises 16 residues. J was trimmed by 2 bases and V by 5 bases; bases with no gene match: 10. CDR1 is SGHKS, CDR2 YYEKEE, per germline (reference sequence). CDR3 sequence reads: CASSPARLAGAYEQYV. The CDR3 DNA follows: TGTGCCAGCAGTCCAGCTCGGCTAGCGGGAGCCTACGAGCAGTACGTC.

The V call is TRBV10-3, the J call TRBJ2-1, with 12 bases aligning to TRBD2. Losses at the gene ends were 0 bases for V and 3 bases for J; bases not matched to a gene: 3. This CDR3 is 17 amino acids long. Per the germline V gene, CDR1 is ENHRY and CDR2 is SYGVKD. The CDR3 DNA reads as TGTGCCATCAGTGAGTCAGGACTAGCGGGAAGCTACAATGAGCAGTTCTTC. Its translation: CAISESGLAGSYNEQFF.

The V call is TRBV7-9, the J call TRBJ1-2; no reliable D call. The germline CDR1 and CDR2 sequences are SEHNR and FQNEAQ (reference sequence). V lost 2 bases and J 8 bases, leaving 12 bases between the germline ends. CDR3 length: 13 amino acids. DNA of the CDR3: TGTGCCAGCAGCTTACAAGAGGGTCAAGGCTACACCTTC. Translation: CASSLQEGQGYTF.

This clone was observed a single time. V gene TRBV6-6 combines with J gene TRBJ1-2, with 7 bases lining up with TRBD1. This CDR3 comprises 15 residues. J was trimmed by 3 bases and V by 2 bases; bases with no gene match: 6. Germline-derived CDR1 and CDR2 are MNHNY and SVGAGI (reference sequence). The CDR3 bases are TGTGCCAGCAGTTACCGGGACAGCGCTCACTATGGCTACACCTTC. This encodes CASSYRDSAHYGYTF.

This sequence joins TRBV12-5 and TRBJ1-2; 9 bases are a match to TRBD1. Germline trimming cut 4 bases from V and 3 bases from J; bases unmatched to any gene: 3. Germline values: CDR1 LGHNT, CDR2 FRNRAP. The CDR3 sequence is 14 residues long. As DNA, the CDR3 is TGTGCTAGTGGTTGGGACAGGGCTGACTATGGCTACACCTTC. This encodes CASGWDRADYGYTF. The entire variable domain, with the rest obtained from reference TRBV12-5 and TRBJ1-2, is as follows: DARVTQTPRHKVTEMGQEVTMRCQPILGHNTVFWYRQTMMQGLELLAYFRNRAPLDDSGMPKDRFSAEMPDATLATLKIQPSEPRDSAVYFCASGWDRADYGYTFGSGTRLTVV.

The gene calls are TRBV7-9 and TRBJ1-1; TRBD1 matches at 8 bases. Trimming removed 5 bases from V and 4 bases from J; junction bases left unmatched: 9. The germline gives CDR1 SEHNR, CDR2 FQNEAQ (reference sequence). The length of the CDR3 is 15 residues. The CDR3 DNA reads TGTGCCAGCAGCCGCTCAGGGGGCATGGGCACTGAAGCTTTCTTT. Protein product: CASSRSGGMGTEAFF.

The chain recombines TRBV27 with TRBJ2-3; D is unclear. The length of the CDR3 is 13 residues. Trimming cost V 2 bases and J 3 bases, with 6 bases left between them. The germline gives CDR1 MNHEY, CDR2 SMNVEV (reference sequence). The CDR3 is CASSLEVTDTQYF. Here the CDR3 DNA reads TGTGCCAGCAGTTTAGAGGTAACAGATACGCAGTATTTT.

The chain carries TRBV4-1 and TRBJ1-4, with D possibly being TRBD1 (5 bases). The CDR3 is 15 residues long. CDR1 is MGHRA and CDR2 is YSYEKL in the germline V gene. Deletions cut 3 bases from V and 8 bases from J, with 16 bases between. CDR3 sequence (DNA): TGCGCCAGCAGCCATGGGCACGGGGCTGGCGAAAAACTGTTTTTT. It yields the protein CASSHGHGAGEKLFF.

The rearrangement uses TRBV5-6 and TRBJ1-4; the D gene is possibly TRBD1 (5 bases). This CDR3 is built from 14 residues. The germline V and J ends were trimmed by 4 bases and 5 bases, with 12 bases remaining between them. Germline V gene sequence: CDR1 SGHDT, CDR2 YYEEEE. CDR3 DNA: TGTGCCAGCAGCGGGAGCCAGGGAAATGAAAAACTGTTTTTT. This sequence encodes CASSGSQGNEKLFF. The full variable domain, completed using reference TRBV5-6 and TRBJ1-4, is DAGVTQSPTHLIKTRGQQVTLRCSPKSGHDTVSWYQQALGQGPQFIFQYYEEEERQRGNFPDRFSGHQFPNYSSELNVNALLLGDSALYLCASSGSQGNEKLFFGSGTQLSVL.

V gene TRBV9 combines with J gene TRBJ2-7, with 7 bases identical to TRBD2. Germline lookup yields CDR1 SGDLS and CDR2 YYNGEE. The CDR3 is made up of 15 amino acids. V lost 0 bases, J lost 7 bases, and 10 bases stayed unmatched. The CDR3 DNA reads TGTGCCAGCAGCGTAGATGATGGGGCGCGGGGGGAGCAGTACTTC. This translates into CASSVDDGARGEQYF.

This clone was recorded once. The chain combines TRBV7-6 with TRBJ2-1; D uncertain. There are 17 residues in the CDR3. The V gene's germline CDR1 is SGHVS and CDR2 FNYEAQ. V lost 2 bases and J 0 bases, leaving 14 bases between the germline ends. CDR3 region: CASSLKDQTISYNEQFF. CDR3 nucleotides: TGTGCCAGCAGCTTAAAGGACCAAACCATCTCCTACAATGAGCAGTTCTTC.

This clone has at least ten counts. This chain connects TRBV3-1 (or the pseudogene TRBV3-2) to TRBJ1-1; weak D call: TRBD1 (5 bases). CDR3 length: 18 amino acids. Per germline, CDR1 LGHDT and CDR2 YNNKEL (reference sequence). Trimming took 0 bases from V and 4 from J, leaving 21 bases between them. The CDR3 DNA sequence: TGTGCCAGCAGCCAAGATAGATCGGGACCTTCCCAGAGCACTGAAGCTTTCTTT. Translation gives CASSQDRSGPSQSTEAFF.

The chain links TRBV3-1 (or the pseudogene TRBV3-2) to TRBJ2-5; D not resolved. The CDR3 covers 13 residues. Germline CDR1 LGHDT, CDR2 YNNKEL (reference sequence). The V end lost 1 base, the J end lost 4 bases, and 7 bases lay between the germline ends. The CDR3 sequence: CASSQGIVETQYF. CDR3 bases: TGTGCCAGCAGCCAAGGGATCGTAGAGACCCAGTACTTC.

The V gene is TRBV18, the J gene TRBJ2-7; D could derive from TRBD1 or TRBD2 (7 bases each). Per the germline V gene, CDR1 is KGHSH and CDR2 is LQKENI. This CDR3 contains 15 residues. V was clipped by 4 bases and J by 3 bases, with 16 bases between them. CDR3 in DNA: TGTGCCAGCTCACTCCCAGGGGGAGGGATCTACGAGCAGTACTTC. Protein: CASSLPGGGIYEQYF.

This sequence joins TRBV7-2 and TRBJ1-2; D not certain. The V gene lost 0 bases and the J gene lost 4 bases, with 6 bases spanning the gap. CDR1 is SGHTA, CDR2 FQGNSA, per germline. The CDR3 contains 13 residues. The CDR3 sequence: CASSLAVGYGYTF. In DNA form, the CDR3 reads TGTGCCAGCAGCTTAGCGGTGGGCTATGGCTACACCTTC.

This clone was seen only a few times. DNA of the CDR3: TGTGCCAGCAGTTTGTGGGGGGGCCCCTACGAGCAGTACTTC. This encodes CASSLWGGPYEQYF. The rearrangement uses TRBV27 and TRBJ2-7; TRBD2 might be the D (7 bases). Trimming took 3 bases from V and 2 from J, leaving 11 bases between them. CDR1 and CDR2 from the germline V gene are MNHEY and SMNVEV (reference sequence). CDR3 length equals 14 residues.

J is TRBJ1-5 and V is TRBV4-1; a possible D gene is TRBD1 (5 bases). Trimming took off 5 bases at V and 5 bases at J, with 13 bases between the two ends. This CDR3 contains 14 residues. Per germline, CDR1 MGHRA and CDR2 YSYEKL. The CDR3: CASSKTVWDQPQHF. In nucleotides, the CDR3 is TGCGCCAGCAGCAAGACAGTATGGGATCAGCCCCAGCATTTT.

The chain combines TRBV6-2 or TRBV6-3 with TRBJ2-3; unclear D gene. The germline gives CDR1 MNHEY, CDR2 SVGEGT. Trimming removed 3 bases at V and 4 bases at J, with 11 bases between. The CDR3 runs 14 residues. The DNA for the CDR3 is TGTGCCAGCAGTTATCTACTGAACCCAGATACGCAGTATTTT. Translation: CASSYLLNPDTQYF.

V and J are TRBV7-6 and TRBJ1-1; no clear D. CDR3 length equals 13 residues. The germline gives CDR1 SGHVS, CDR2 FNYEAQ. Trimming left V 1 base short and J 2 bases short, with 5 bases between. CDR3 residues: CASSLEPNTEAFF. CDR3 coding DNA: TGTGCCAGCAGCTTAGAACCTAACACTGAAGCTTTCTTT.